These T cell receptor beta chains were read from a single sample in a study of CD4+ T cells in melanoma. Using immunoSEQ multiplex PCR, the repertoire was profiled, and TCRdb retains in-frame clones only, with some absent. The sample lists around 130,000 clones; 85% to 95% were seen once. The receptors were sampled from a human donor with melanoma. Both conserved end residues are part of each CDR3. Each record gives: clone size, V gene, D gene, J gene, CDR3 DNA, CDR3 protein. The D gene is left open where the match is weak. Some rows have no size entry. The others give once, few or many, or a class for an expanded clone.

size: .; V: TRBV13; D: TRBD1; J: TRBJ2-7; DNA: TGTGCCAGCAGCAAGCGCCGGGACAGCCAGTACGAGCAGTACTTC; CDR3: CASSKRRDSQYEQYF
size: .; V: TRBV5-1; D: TRBD1; J: TRBJ1-4; DNA: TGCGCCAGCAAGACAGGGGTAGGGGAAAAACTGTTTTTT; CDR3: CASKTGVGEKLFF
size: once; V: TRBV10-3; D: .; J: TRBJ1-5; DNA: TGTGCCATCAGTGAGTCGAGCGGGGACAATCAGCCCCAGCATTTT; CDR3: CAISESSGDNQPQHF
size: .; V: TRBV11-2; D: TRBD2; J: TRBJ2-3; DNA: TGTGCCAGCAGCTTTAGCGGGGGCCGAATCGATACGCAGTATTTT; CDR3: CASSFSGGRIDTQYF
size: once; V: TRBV5-1; D: .; J: TRBJ1-2; DNA: TGCGCCAGCAGCTTCGGACAGAGCTATGGCTACACCTTC; CDR3: CASSFGQSYGYTF
size: .; V: TRBV7-3; D: .; J: TRBJ2-3; DNA: TGTGCCAGCAGCTTACAGGACGTCCGCACAGATACGCAGTATTTT; CDR3: CASSLQDVRTDTQYF
size: .; V: TRBV5-1; D: TRBD2; J: TRBJ2-1; DNA: TGCGCCAGCAGCTTGCCGCGGGAGTACAATGAGCAGTTCTTC; CDR3: CASSLPREYNEQFF
size: .; V: TRBV11-2; D: TRBD2; J: TRBJ2-7; DNA: TGTGCCAGCAGCTCGGGACCGGGGAGGGGTTTTCACGAGCAGTACTTC; CDR3: CASSSGPGRGFHEQYF
size: .; V: TRBV11-2; D: .; J: TRBJ2-7; DNA: TGTGCCAGCAGCTTATCCCGAGCCTACGAGCAGTACTTC; CDR3: CASSLSRAYEQYF
size: .; V: TRBV2; D: TRBD1; J: TRBJ1-3; DNA: TGTGCCAGCAAGGACAGGGGGGATAGCACCATATATTTT; CDR3: CASKDRGDSTIYF
size: .; V: TRBV5-1; D: .; J: TRBJ1-4; DNA: TGCGCCAGCAGCTTGCAGGGCAGGAATGAAAAACTGTTTTTT; CDR3: CASSLQGRNEKLFF
size: .; V: TRBV7-2; D: TRBD2; J: TRBJ2-5; DNA: TGTGCCAGCAGCTTAACCTCTGCGGGGGGCCAAGAGACCCAGTACTTC; CDR3: CASSLTSAGGQETQYF
size: .; V: TRBV4-2; D: TRBD2; J: TRBJ2-7; DNA: TGTGCCAGCAGCCACGGACTAGCGGGGTATCTCGCCTACGAGCAGTACTTC; CDR3: CASSHGLAGYLAYEQYF
size: .; V: TRBV11-1; D: .; J: TRBJ2-7; DNA: TGTGCCAGCAGCTTGAGTAGGTACTCCTACGAGCAGTACTTC; CDR3: CASSLSRYSYEQYF
size: .; V: TRBV2; D: TRBD2; J: TRBJ2-1; DNA: TGTGCCAGCGTATGGACTAGTGGGGGTGAGCAGTTCTTC; CDR3: CASVWTSGGEQFF
size: .; V: TRBV2; D: .; J: TRBJ1-2; DNA: TGTGCCAGCAGTCGCACAGGGTTTTTATATGGCTACACCTTC; CDR3: CASSRTGFLYGYTF
size: .; V: TRBV2; D: .; J: TRBJ1-5; DNA: TGTGCCAGCAGTGCACGCAGGAGCAATCAGCCCCAGCATTTT; CDR3: CASSARRSNQPQHF
size: .; V: TRBV2; D: .; J: TRBJ2-2; DNA: TGTGCCACGCAGGGCACCGGGGAGCTGTTTTTT; CDR3: CATQGTGELFF
size: .; V: TRBV6-7; D: .; J: TRBJ2-7; DNA: TGTGCCAGCAGTTACTTACAGAAGCCTAACCCCTACGAGCAGTACTTC; CDR3: CASSYLQKPNPYEQYF
size: .; V: TRBV19; D: TRBD1; J: TRBJ2-3; DNA: TGTGCCAGTAGTAAAGGGACAGGGAAGGTTACAGATACGCAGTATTTT; CDR3: CASSKGTGKVTDTQYF
size: .; V: TRBV19; D: .; J: TRBJ2-7; DNA: TGTGCCAGTAGTAATCTTGCCATGCAGCAGTACTTC; CDR3: CASSNLAMQQYF
size: .; V: TRBV7-8; D: .; J: TRBJ1-3; DNA: TGTGCCAGCAGCTTAGCGAGGGACAGAAACACCATATATTTT; CDR3: CASSLARDRNTIYF
size: .; V: TRBV5-6; D: TRBD1; J: TRBJ2-1; DNA: TGTGCCAGCAGCTTAGACAGGGGAAGGGACAGCAATGAGCAGTTCTTC; CDR3: CASSLDRGRDSNEQFF
size: once; V: TRBV5-1; D: .; J: TRBJ1-2; DNA: TGCGCCAGCAGCTTGGGAGGGACCGACTATGGCTACACCTTC; CDR3: CASSLGGTDYGYTF
size: .; V: TRBV7-9; D: TRBD1; J: TRBJ1-2; DNA: TGTGCCAGCAACCTGGGACAGGCCTATGGCTACACCTTC; CDR3: CASNLGQAYGYTF
size: once; V: TRBV5-4; D: TRBD1; J: TRBJ2-5; DNA: TGTGCCAGCAGCTTGGGACAGGGGGTATTAGAGACCCAGTACTTC; CDR3: CASSLGQGVLETQYF
size: once; V: TRBV30; D: .; J: TRBJ2-2; DNA: TGTGCCTGCCATAAATCCGGGACGATCGCCGGGGAGCTGTTTTTT; CDR3: CACHKSGTIAGELFF
size: .; V: TRBV7-9; D: .; J: TRBJ1-2; DNA: TGTGCCAGCAGCTTAGGCGGGGGCTACACCTTC; CDR3: CASSLGGGYTF
size: .; V: TRBV11-2; D: .; J: TRBJ1-2; DNA: TGTGCCAGCAGCCACCTACAGACCCGAGCTAACTATGGCTACACCTTC; CDR3: CASSHLQTRANYGYTF
size: .; V: TRBV10-1; D: .; J: TRBJ2-7; DNA: TGCGCCAGCAGTGATCCCGGGGCCCCCCGTGTGGAGCAGTACTTC; CDR3: CASSDPGAPRVEQYF
size: .; V: TRBV9; D: TRBD2; J: TRBJ2-5; DNA: TGTGCCAGCAGCGTGGGACTAGCGGGGGGTCAAGAGACCCAGTACTTC; CDR3: CASSVGLAGGQETQYF
size: .; V: TRBV9; D: TRBD1; J: TRBJ2-7; DNA: TGTGCCAGCAGCACGACAGGGACCCCCTACGAGCAGTACTTC; CDR3: CASSTTGTPYEQYF
size: .; V: TRBV7-8; D: .; J: TRBJ2-5; DNA: TGTGCCAGCAGCCGCGGTTCAGGGCAAGAGACCCAGTACTTC; CDR3: CASSRGSGQETQYF
size: .; V: TRBV5-1; D: TRBD1; J: TRBJ1-1; DNA: TGCGCCAGCAGCTCAGGGGGTACCCCCGTGGTAGCTTTCTTT; CDR3: CASSSGGTPVVAFF
size: once; V: TRBV6-6; D: TRBD2; J: TRBJ2-7; DNA: TGTGCCAGCAGAACTAGCGGGACAGAGTACGAGCAGTACTTC; CDR3: CASRTSGTEYEQYF
size: .; V: TRBV2; D: .; J: TRBJ1-4; DNA: TGTGCCAGCAGTGATGGAGGGGGTGATGAAAAACTGTTTTTT; CDR3: CASSDGGGDEKLFF
size: .; V: TRBV29-1; D: .; J: TRBJ2-1; DNA: TGCAGCGTACAGAGATACAATGAGCAGTTCTTC; CDR3: CSVQRYNEQFF
size: .; V: TRBV11-3; D: .; J: TRBJ1-1; DNA: TGTGCCAGCAGCTTGAGGTTTAACACTGAAGCTTTCTTT; CDR3: CASSLRFNTEAFF
size: .; V: TRBV30; D: TRBD1; J: TRBJ1-5; DNA: TGTGCCTTGGGGACAGACTATAATCAGCCCCAGCATTTT; CDR3: CALGTDYNQPQHF
size: .; V: TRBV7-2; D: TRBD2; J: TRBJ2-1; DNA: TGTGCCAGCAGCTTAAGGGGACTAGCGGGGGGCACCTACAATGAGCAGTTCTTC; CDR3: CASSLRGLAGGTYNEQFF
size: .; V: TRBV9; D: .; J: TRBJ2-3; DNA: TGTGCCAGCAGTCCATACAGGCTCACAGATACGCAGTATTTT; CDR3: CASSPYRLTDTQYF
size: .; V: TRBV5-8; D: TRBD1; J: TRBJ1-4; DNA: TGTGCCAGCAGCTTCACAGGGGATAATGAAAAACTGTTTTTT; CDR3: CASSFTGDNEKLFF
size: .; V: TRBV10-2; D: .; J: TRBJ1-2; DNA: TGCGCCAGCATACTACAACAAGCGGAATACTATGGCTACACCTTC; CDR3: CASILQQAEYYGYTF
size: .; V: TRBV18; D: .; J: TRBJ2-5; DNA: TGTGCCAGCTCCGCTGGGGTTCAAGAGACCCAGTACTTC; CDR3: CASSAGVQETQYF
size: .; V: TRBV5-1; D: .; J: TRBJ2-5; DNA: TGCGCCAGCGTCCCACAGTGGGGGGCCCAAGAGACCCAGTACTTC; CDR3: CASVPQWGAQETQYF
size: .; V: TRBV19; D: .; J: TRBJ2-3; DNA: TGTGCCAGTAGTAAGGGGTTTGGGGATACGCAGTATTTT; CDR3: CASSKGFGDTQYF
size: .; V: TRBV11-2; D: .; J: TRBJ2-5; DNA: TGTCTTCGCTGTCGAGAGACCCAGTACTTC; CDR3: CLRCRETQYF
size: .; V: TRBV7-3; D: .; J: TRBJ1-2; DNA: TGTGCCAGCAGCTTAAGCCCTAACTATGGCTACACCTTC; CDR3: CASSLSPNYGYTF
size: .; V: TRBV25-1; D: TRBD2; J: TRBJ2-3; DNA: TGTGCCGTCAGCCCAGACCGGACTAGCGGCACAGATACGCAGTATTTT; CDR3: CAVSPDRTSGTDTQYF
size: once; V: TRBV7-3; D: TRBD1; J: TRBJ1-1; DNA: TGTGCCAGCAGCTCGGGACAGGGTATTTTGGACACTGAAGCTTTCTTT; CDR3: CASSSGQGILDTEAFF
size: .; V: TRBV7-8; D: .; J: TRBJ1-5; DNA: TGTGCCAGCAGCTTTGATTCAGGCCGCAATCAGCCCCAGCATTTT; CDR3: CASSFDSGRNQPQHF
size: few; V: TRBV4-1; D: TRBD1; J: TRBJ1-5; DNA: TGCGCCAGCAGCCAAGGAACAGGGGGAGCGAGCAATCAGCCCCAGCATTTT; CDR3: CASSQGTGGASNQPQHF
size: .; V: TRBV27; D: .; J: TRBJ2-1; DNA: TGTGCCAGCAGTTTATCGGCAAACGGGGAGCAGTTCTTC; CDR3: CASSLSANGEQFF
size: .; V: TRBV5-1; D: TRBD1; J: TRBJ1-4; DNA: TGCGCCAGCAGGCCGGGGACCGGGACAGGGAATGAAAAACTGTTTTTT; CDR3: CASRPGTGTGNEKLFF
size: .; V: TRBV6-6; D: .; J: TRBJ2-6; DNA: TGTGCCAGCACCTTAGGTGGGGCGGGGGGGGCCAACGTCCTGACTTTC; CDR3: CASTLGGAGGANVLTF
size: .; V: TRBV6-1; D: TRBD2; J: TRBJ2-7; DNA: TGTGCCAGCAGTGAACGCGGGGGATACGAGCAGTACTTC; CDR3: CASSERGGYEQYF
size: .; V: TRBV6-5; D: .; J: TRBJ2-1; DNA: TGTGCCAGCAGTTACGGCACTCTGGGGCGGAATGAGCAGTTCTTC; CDR3: CASSYGTLGRNEQFF
size: .; V: TRBV7-6; D: .; J: TRBJ1-1; DNA: TGTGCCAGCAGCTTAGGCCTTAGTACTGAAGCTTTCTTT; CDR3: CASSLGLSTEAFF